This TCR beta chain was obtained from a study of cytomegalovirus exposure and HLA in healthy donors (dated by TCRdb to about 2017). At the level of the whole study: In an earlier analysis of 450 to 750 of the donors, around 300 Gb of sequence data and 90 million to 120 million unique TCR beta sequences from 180 million or so T cells were reported. The study used immunosequencing to profile the T cell repertoires of 666 subjects and linked those repertoires to cytomegalovirus serostatus. High-throughput TCR immunosequencing, statistical association of individual TCRs with disease status, and machine learning were combined to predict cytomegalovirus infection status. Four to six DR-DQ haplotypes were handled as single units for association and clustering, since linkage in the cohort was strong. To decide whether each TCR beta V gene segment behaved as functional or pseudogenic, an earlier analysis of over 500 of the donors relied on high-throughput TCR beta sequencing. All discovery cohort repertoires had been generated using a single sequencing platform. Typing coverage differed by locus: A, B, C, DRB1 and DQB1 were typed in about 620-630 donors, DQA1 in roughly 500, DPA1 in some 610, and DPB1 in 450 to 490. Of the 300 to 500 genotyped donors, 65% to 90% were placed in the genetic ancestry cluster associated with self-reported Caucasian donors. A later genetic analysis used genome-wide SNP genotypes for about three fifths of the roughly 700 donors, treating that subset as a discovery cohort. Among 300 to 500 genotyped donors of the cohort, an average of around 220,000 unique TCR beta nucleotide sequences was sequenced per donor, of which about 18% were non-productive. Both class I and class II loci were covered by HLA typing, at four-digit resolution. A later analysis re-examined previously published TCR beta repertoires from more than 600 donors and added high-resolution HLA genotyping to investigate patterns of TCR occurrence. A separate validation cohort of 100 to 150 different subjects was used in addition to the approximately 640-subject first cohort. Donor age, sex, ethnicity and CMV serostatus were collected together with the repertoire data. Around 300 gigabases of sequencing data and tens of millions of unique TCR sequences were included in an early release covering 550 to 800 HLA-typed donors. The study aimed to test whether signatures of past pathogen exposure could be identified by cataloging public T cell receptors. Rather than using new phenotypic data, the later analysis identified candidate immune exposures from TCR beta sequences and from how often those sequences occurred across donors. Study-level results and caveats: In a later analysis, several top co-occurrence clusters were reported to appear linked to parvovirus B19, influenza, CMV and Epstein-Barr virus. A later genetic analysis reported fewer N-insertions in productive TCRs among donors in an Asian-associated ancestry cluster than the roughly 640-donor mean. A further reported finding was that TCR beta sequences accurately predicted the HLA-A and HLA-B alleles for most subjects in the first cohort. Around 16 rarely observed V segments, including chromosome 9 orphons, were excluded from the earlier analysis of several hundred of the donors because counts were too low. A later genetic analysis associated a missense DCLRE1C variant with V-gene and J-gene trimming of TCR beta chains, and an independent cohort replicated the association. In a later analysis, some 18,000 TCR beta sequences were associated with specific HLA alleles at a false discovery rate of 0.05. Correlated functional status among segregating V segments might reflect linkage disequilibrium, but an unknown experimental factor could not be ruled out. Only TCR beta chains were sequenced in this cohort, and the absence of alpha or paired-chain data limited detectable features. Three of the identified cytomegalovirus-associated TCR beta chains were confirmed in vitro to be specific for cytomegalovirus antigens. In a later analysis, HLA-associated TCR beta chains were found to be more clonally expanded and to have lower generation probabilities than equally common non-associated chains. In the study, about 150 TCR beta chains were listed as associated with cytomegalovirus. According to a later analysis, TCR association rates differed among HLA loci, with DRB1 alleles showing the most associated TCRs and HLA-C alleles showing the fewest. A cluster of highly shared sequence variants was judged likely to represent a technical artifact of the sequencing pipeline. When HLA alleles, especially DR and DQ, strongly co-occurred, TCR associations were difficult to assign to individual alleles. The authors suggested that the approach could potentially be generalized to other disease states and immunological phenotypes. Because HLA typing was unavailable for some donors at each locus, only the typed subset was used in association tests. For the cohort, immune exposure information was limited to CMV serostatus. In an earlier analysis of approximately 590 of the donors, most TCR beta V segments were observed in productive rearrangements about 90% or about 30% of the time, broadly matching IMGT annotations. Most CMV-associated TCR beta chains appeared to be HLA-restricted in a later analysis, and the HLA associations seemed to be driven largely by CMV exposure. Because the 87-base-pair reads could not distinguish some IMGT-functional V segments, including TRBV6-2 and TRBV6-3, those segments were excluded. In both the original and validation cohorts, the classifier was reported to diagnose cytomegalovirus status with high specificity and sensitivity. The presence/absence analyses assumed that sequencing depth was roughly uniform across donors, and that assumption may not be true. Across donors, most TCR sequences were observed very rarely, whereas some public TCRs were present in many individuals.

Turning to this clone: Its antigen is still unknown.

The library was generated by the immunoSEQ multiplex PCR assay. For the multiplex PCR, a mixture combining 60 forward primers for TCR Vbeta segments and 13 reverse primers for TCR Jbeta segments was used. Amplification of the CDR3 region of rearranged TCR beta genes was performed with a multiplex PCR assay on genomic DNA. The Illumina HiSeq System was used to sequence the amplified TCR beta libraries as 87-base-pair reads. Processing in the source paper ran as follows. In a later analysis, tens of millions of unique TCR beta chains were counted across the roughly 610 repertoires, and around 10 million of these chains were shared by at least two donors. Raw reads were error-corrected and collapsed into unique sequences with a nearest-neighbor algorithm that merged closely related sequences to remove PCR and sequencing errors. CDR3 sequences were aligned to IMGT reference sequences to assign V, D and J gene segments. For a sequence to be retained, a match of at least six nucleotides was required to both a V gene segment and a J gene segment. A rearrangement counted as productive if the CDR3 had no stop codons and remained in frame with V and J, and every other rearrangement counted as non-productive. CDR3 was defined according to IMGT convention as the region running from the second conserved V-encoded cysteine to the conserved J-encoded phenylalanine. The earlier analysis of about 610 of the donors excluded any sequence lacking an unambiguous match to a single V gene segment. An earlier analysis of 587 of the donors classified V segments as functional when productive rearrangements were above 56.7% and as segregating when the standard deviation between donors was above 5%. A statistical classification framework was built for diagnosing cytomegalovirus status from the catalog of TCR beta chain sequences. V and J gene assignment, in a later analysis, came from comparing TCR nucleotide sequences with IMGT/GENE-DB human TR gene sequences. The TCRdist pipeline was used in a later analysis to assign CDR3 sequences and most-parsimonious VDJ recombination scenarios. A later analysis defined each TCR beta chain by its CDR3 amino acid sequence plus V-gene family, and excluded reads lacking a unique V-gene family. A later analysis removed 500 to 600 highly shared, low-generation-probability nucleotide sequences to deal with suspected cross-contamination and a sequencing artifact. A later analysis calculated a clonal expansion index for each public chain from normalized within-repertoire ranks of inferred template counts. In a later analysis, generation probabilities were computed with a VDJ recombination model fitted to out-of-frame rearrangements, and the resulting probabilities were checked against IGoR. A later analysis scored TCR-TCR, TCR-HLA and TCR-CMV co-occurrence with hypergeometric tests, applying a repertoire-size bias correction to TCR pairs. A later analysis estimated false discovery rates by permuting HLA or CMV assignments 20 times. A later analysis grouped co-occurring TCRs with DBSCAN, adding TCRdist sequence similarity when clustering within HLA-allele-positive subsets. Co-occurrence clustering excluded repertoires with fewer than 30,000 or more than 120,000 public chains, plus five with anomalous nucleotide sharing. TCRdb took over this immuneACCESS table, retaining in-frame rearrangements with V and J assigned. Such tables are incomplete; in checked studies, under half of the missing clones stem from an unresolved V gene, and the remainder is unexplained. The D gene and trimming were derived from the DNA, and the V and J assignments and clone size from that table. Per the sample table, the count is roughly 36,000 clones. The top ten clones comprise 3% to 4% of the sample.

The cohort comprised 670 or so healthy bone marrow donors. At the time of sampling, all cohort members were nominally healthy, though unrecorded immune exposures were likely present. The donor was CMV seropositive and was included in the group of 270 or so seropositive cohort members. A peripheral blood sample was collected from each donor, and TCR beta sequencing was performed on peripheral blood mononuclear cells. The Qiagen DNeasy Blood Extraction Kit was used to extract genomic DNA from the blood cell samples. Trimming removed 3 bases from V and 1 base from J, leaving 13 bases between the germline ends. The germline V gene sets CDR1 to SGHRS and CDR2 to YFSETQ. The CDR3 goes from the cysteine to the phenylalanine over 15 residues. Only the CDR3 region is kept as DNA, spanning 45 bases read in frame from base 1.

This chain joins TRBV5-1 to TRBJ2-5; the D gene is not confidently resolved. The source material was PBMCs. The receptor's source is a young woman in good health and CMV-seropositive. The nucleotides are TGCGCCAGCAGCTACGACACATCCCCCCAAGAGACCCAGTACTTC. The resulting protein is CASSYDTSPQETQYF.